This T cell receptor beta chain was observed in a study of cytomegalovirus exposure and HLA in healthy donors. With V trimmed by 0 bases and J by 4 bases, 9 bases remained unmatched. This CDR3 contains 17 residues. Germline loops: CDR1 SGHRS, CDR2 YFSETQ. The PCR was carried out with 60 Vbeta primers and 13 Jbeta primers. TCRdb's table, derived via immunoSEQ multiplex PCR, lists solely in-frame clones and lacks some. Of more than 90,000 clones in the sample, roughly 63% were seen once. The sequenced sample consisted of PBMCs. V and J are TRBV5-1 and TRBJ2-1; 8 bases map to TRBD2. This receptor was obtained from a boy between 10 and 17 years old in good health and CMV-seropositive. CDR3 nucleotides: TGCGCCAGCAGCTTGGTGGTAGCGGGGAACCATTACAATGAGCAGTTCTTC. It translates to CASSLVVAGNHYNEQFF.